Listed here is a single T cell receptor (beta chain). Its antigen is currently not known. Nothing much larger sits one base from this clone, and base qualities are not available. This sample was included in a study of blood T cell repertoires in COVID-19 (dated by TCRdb to the early 2020s). As for the study more broadly: Samples from collaborators originated in the United States, Italy and Spain and spanned both the acute and convalescent phases of COVID-19. The material from the prospective study consisted of cDNA or gDNA derived from T cells, B-cell-depleted T cells, or PBMCs. The dataset comprised deeply sampled blood TCRbeta repertoires from subjects exposed to, actively infected with, or recovered from COVID-19. The repertoires were released in a freely available public database meant as a resource for research on the immune response to SARS-CoV-2. Samples were obtained from the ongoing ImmuneRACE study (first 160 participants) and from 1,000 to 1,500 subjects provided by 6 global collaborators. The sample metadata nearly always contained a de-identified subject ID, COVID-19 status, age in years and sex. HLA class I and class II types, where available, came from metadata supplied by the sample provider rather than from assay-based typing.

Including the terminal cysteine and phenylalanine, the CDR3 comprises 16 residues. Of all the DNA, just the CDR3 is kept, 48 bases in frame from base 1. Clipping removes 3 bases from V and 1 base from J, with 5 as the unmatched junction base count. According to the germline V gene (reference sequence), CDR1 reads LNHDA and CDR2 reads SQIVND. TCRbeta CDR3 regions were amplified from genomic DNA by means of the immunoSEQ Assay, a bias-controlled multiplex PCR. As for the authors' bioinformatics: The number of nucleated cells in each sample was estimated from the amplification of reference gene primers within the assay. To quantify the absolute abundance of each unique TCRbeta CDR3 rearrangement, sequence reads were collapsed and filtered. For each sample, productive Simpson clonality was calculated by taking the square root of Simpson's diversity index across productive rearrangements. What TCRdb holds here is the immuneACCESS table cut down to in-frame rearrangements. Part of the clones is not present; checked against another copy, under half of the missing clones reflect an unresolved V gene, and the others are unexplained. The V and J calls and clone size are taken from that table; D and trimming were inferred from the DNA. The sample table contains about half a million clones; only one count was recorded for 70% to 90% of them. 3.2% of the sample lies in the top ten.

Collaborating institutions collected whole blood in K2EDTA tubes following their own protocols. For TCRbeta analysis, collaborator samples were shipped as frozen whole blood, as isolated PBMCs, or as DNA extracted from either sample type. Overall study outcomes, separate from this receptor: The amount of clinical and demographic metadata varied by source and participant and was provided uncurated.

The receptor comes from a human donor in a cohort sampled during active COVID-19. Recombination joined TRBV19 with TRBJ2-2; 7 junctional bases match TRBD2. Material: peripheral blood. The bases are TGTGCCAGTAGTATCGGGGCTAGCGGGAACACCGGGGAGCTGTTTTTT. It codes for CASSIGASGNTGELFF.